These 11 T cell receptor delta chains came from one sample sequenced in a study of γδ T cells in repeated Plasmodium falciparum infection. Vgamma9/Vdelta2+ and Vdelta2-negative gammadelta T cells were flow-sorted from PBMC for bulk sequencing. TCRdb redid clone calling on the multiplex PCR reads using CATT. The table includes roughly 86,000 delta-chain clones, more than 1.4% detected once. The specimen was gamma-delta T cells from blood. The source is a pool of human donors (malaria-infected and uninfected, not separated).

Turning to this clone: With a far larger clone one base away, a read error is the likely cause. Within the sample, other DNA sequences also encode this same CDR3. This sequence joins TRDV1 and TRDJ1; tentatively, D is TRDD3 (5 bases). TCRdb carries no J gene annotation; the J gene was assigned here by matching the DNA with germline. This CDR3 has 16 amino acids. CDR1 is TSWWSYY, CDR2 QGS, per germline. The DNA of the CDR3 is TGTGCTCTTGGTCTCCATCGGGGGGCGTACACCGACAAACTCATCTTT. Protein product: CALGLHRGAYTDKLIF.

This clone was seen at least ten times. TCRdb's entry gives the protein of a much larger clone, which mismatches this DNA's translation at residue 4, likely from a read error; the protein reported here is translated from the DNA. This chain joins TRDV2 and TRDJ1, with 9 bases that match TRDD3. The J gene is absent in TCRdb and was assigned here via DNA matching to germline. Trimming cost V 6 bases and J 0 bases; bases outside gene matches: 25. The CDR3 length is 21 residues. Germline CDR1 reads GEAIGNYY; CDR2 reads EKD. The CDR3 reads CACNQGQLLGDHLSNTDKLIF. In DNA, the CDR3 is TGTGCCTGTAACCAGGGACAATTACTGGGGGACCACTTAAGTAACACCGATAAACTCATCTTT.

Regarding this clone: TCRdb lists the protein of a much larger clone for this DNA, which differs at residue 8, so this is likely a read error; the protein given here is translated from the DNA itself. CDR3 residues: CALGERGHFNTDKLIF. In DNA, the CDR3 is TGTGCTCTTGGGGAACGGGGCCATTTCAACACCGATAAACTCATCTTT. This chain connects TRDV1 to TRDJ1; D not resolved. Because TCRdb records no J gene, it was assigned here through a match of the DNA to germline. Trimming took 1 base from V and 0 from J, leaving 12 bases between them. Germline CDR1 TSWWSYY, CDR2 QGS. This CDR3 has 16 amino acids.

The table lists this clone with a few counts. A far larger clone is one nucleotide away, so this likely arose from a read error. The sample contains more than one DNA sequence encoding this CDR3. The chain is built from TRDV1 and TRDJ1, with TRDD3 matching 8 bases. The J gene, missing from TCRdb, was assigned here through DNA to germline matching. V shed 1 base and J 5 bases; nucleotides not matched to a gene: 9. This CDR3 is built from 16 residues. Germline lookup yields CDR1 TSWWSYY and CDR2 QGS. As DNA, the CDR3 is TGTGCTCTTGGGGAACCGCTAGGGACTGGGGGGGATAAACTCATCTTT. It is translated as CALGEPLGTGGDKLIF.

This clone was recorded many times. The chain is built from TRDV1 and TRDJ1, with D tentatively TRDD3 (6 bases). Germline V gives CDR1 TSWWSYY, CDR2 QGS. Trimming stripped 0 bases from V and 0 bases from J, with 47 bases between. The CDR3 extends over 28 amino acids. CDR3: CALGELRWATLSYWENLQHRPDTDKLIF. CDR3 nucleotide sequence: TGTGCTCTTGGGGAACTCCGGTGGGCTACCCTGTCGTACTGGGAGAACCTTCAACACCGCCCAGACACCGATAAACTCATCTTT.

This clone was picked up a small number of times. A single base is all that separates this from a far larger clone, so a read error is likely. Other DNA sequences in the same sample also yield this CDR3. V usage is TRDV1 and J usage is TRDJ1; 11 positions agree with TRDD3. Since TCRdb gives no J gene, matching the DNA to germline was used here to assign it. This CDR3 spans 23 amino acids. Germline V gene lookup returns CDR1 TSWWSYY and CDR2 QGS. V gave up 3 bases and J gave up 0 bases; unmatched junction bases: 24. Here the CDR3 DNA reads TGTGCTCTTGGGGAGGTCGGCCTTCCCCATTACTGGGGGATAGGCTCGTACACCGATAAACTCATCTTT. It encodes CALGEVGLPHYWGIGSYTDKLIF.

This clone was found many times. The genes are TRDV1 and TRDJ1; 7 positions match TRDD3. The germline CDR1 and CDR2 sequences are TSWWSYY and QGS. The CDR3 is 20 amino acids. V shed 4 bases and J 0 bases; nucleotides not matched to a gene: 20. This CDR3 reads CALGGPKTGESARDTDKLIF. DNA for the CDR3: TGTGCTCTTGGGGGCCCTAAGACTGGGGAATCCGCGAGGGACACCGATAAACTCATCTTT.

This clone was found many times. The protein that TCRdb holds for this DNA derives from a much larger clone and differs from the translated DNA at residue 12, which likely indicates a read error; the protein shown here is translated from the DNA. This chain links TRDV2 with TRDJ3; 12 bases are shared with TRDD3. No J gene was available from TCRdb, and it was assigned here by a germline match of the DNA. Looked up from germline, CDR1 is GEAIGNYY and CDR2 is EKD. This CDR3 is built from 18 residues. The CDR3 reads CACDTVLGDTWGTRQMFF. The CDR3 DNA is TGTGCCTGTGACACCGTACTGGGGGATACCTGGGGCACCCGACAGATGTTTTTC.

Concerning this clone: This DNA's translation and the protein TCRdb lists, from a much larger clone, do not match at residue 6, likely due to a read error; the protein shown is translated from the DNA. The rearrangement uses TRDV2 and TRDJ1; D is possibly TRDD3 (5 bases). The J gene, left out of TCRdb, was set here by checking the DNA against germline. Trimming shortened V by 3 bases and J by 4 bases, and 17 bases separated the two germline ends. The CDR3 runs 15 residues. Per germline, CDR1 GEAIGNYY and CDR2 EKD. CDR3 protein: CACDGVGGRHDKLIF. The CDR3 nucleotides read TGTGCCTGTGACGGCGTAGGGGGGCGCCACGATAAACTCATCTTT.

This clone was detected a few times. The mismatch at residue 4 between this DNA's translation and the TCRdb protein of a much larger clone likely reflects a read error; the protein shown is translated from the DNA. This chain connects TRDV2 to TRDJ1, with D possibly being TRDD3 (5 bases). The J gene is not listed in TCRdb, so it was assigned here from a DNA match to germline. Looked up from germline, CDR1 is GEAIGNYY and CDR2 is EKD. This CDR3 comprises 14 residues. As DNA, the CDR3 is TGTGCCTGTGGCACCGGGGGTCCCACCGATAAACTCATCTTT. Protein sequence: CACGTGGPTDKLIF.

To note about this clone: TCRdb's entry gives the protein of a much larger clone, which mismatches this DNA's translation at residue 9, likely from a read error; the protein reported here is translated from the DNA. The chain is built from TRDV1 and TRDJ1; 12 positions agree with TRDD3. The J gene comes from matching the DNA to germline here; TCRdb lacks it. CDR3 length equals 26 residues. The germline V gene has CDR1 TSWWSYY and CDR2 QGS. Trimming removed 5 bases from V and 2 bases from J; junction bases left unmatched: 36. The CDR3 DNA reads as TGTGCTCTTGGGAACAACCCGCCTACCTACCTAATCTGGGGGATACGCGAGAATGGGGAAACCGATAAACTCATCTTT. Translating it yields CALGNNPPTYLIWGIRENGETDKLIF.